The 6 T cell receptor beta chains in this list originate from one sample, sequenced in a study of graft-versus-host responses after intestinal transplantation. Their antigens are not known. The repertoire was sequenced with immunoSEQ multiplex PCR; TCRdb's copy has only in-frame clones and lacks some. The data hold approximately 130,000 clones, with roughly 92% observed a single time. The material sequenced was unstimulated CD4+ T cells sorted from spleen or lymph node cells, taken before intestinal transplant. Source of these receptors: a human donor who received an intestinal transplant.

The rearrangement links TRBV6-1 to TRBJ2-2; the D gene is possibly TRBD1 (6 bases). Germline V CDR1 and CDR2: MNHNS, SASEGT. The CDR3 loop spans 14 amino acids. V lost 5 bases, J lost 4 bases, and 11 bases lay in between. The CDR3 bases are TGTGCCAGCAGTCCCAGGGGCACCACCGGGGAGCTGTTTTTT. This gives the protein CASSPRGTTGELFF.

This chain joins TRBV11-2 and TRBJ1-1; TRBD1 agrees at 8 bases. From germline, CDR1 is SGHAT and CDR2 FQNNGV. Trimming took 1 base from V and 4 from J; bases not matched to a gene: 2. This CDR3 spans 14 amino acids. The CDR3 spells CASSLGTGSTEAFF. In DNA form, the CDR3 reads TGTGCCAGCAGCTTAGGGACAGGGAGCACTGAAGCTTTCTTT.

The chain has TRBV6-1 and TRBJ1-1, with D possibly matching TRBD1 (5 bases). V dropped 6 bases and J dropped 4 bases, with 12 bases sitting between them. Germline V gene lookup returns CDR1 MNHNS and CDR2 SASEGT. The CDR3 runs to 13 residues. This CDR3 is CASRYTGGTEAFF. The CDR3 bases are TGTGCCAGCAGATATACGGGGGGCACTGAAGCTTTCTTT.

The sample holds a few counts of this clone. The chain joins TRBV19 to TRBJ2-1; the match to TRBD1 covers 10 bases. V lost 4 bases, J lost 8 bases, and 8 bases stayed unmatched. Per germline, CDR1 LNHDA and CDR2 SQIVND (reference sequence). The CDR3 sequence is 15 residues long. The CDR3 spells CASSRGDRGLYEQFF. As DNA, the CDR3 is TGTGCCAGTAGTAGGGGAGACAGGGGGCTATATGAGCAGTTCTTC. Using reference TRBV19 and TRBJ2-1 for the parts outside the CDR3, the full variable domain is DGGITQSPKYLFRKEGQNVTLSCEQNLNHDAMYWYRQDPGQGLRLIYYSQIVNDFQKGDIAEGYSVSREKKESFPLTVTSAQKNPTAFYLCASSRGDRGLYEQFFGPGTRLTVL.

This chain uses TRBV11-3 with TRBJ1-1; a possible D gene is TRBD1 (5 bases). Trimming removed 1 base from V and 5 bases from J, with 11 bases in between. This CDR3 is built from 14 residues. Germline V gene lookup returns CDR1 SGHNT and CDR2 YENEEA. The CDR3 DNA sequence: TGTGCCAGCAGCTTAGCAGGGAGGGATACTGAAGCTTTCTTT. Translating it yields CASSLAGRDTEAFF.

The chain couples TRBV5-1 to TRBJ2-7, with TRBD2 matching over 10 bases. The V gene end was trimmed by 1 base and the J gene end by 2 bases; junction bases not matched to a gene: 15. This CDR3 spans 19 amino acids. Germline CDR1 SGHRS, CDR2 YFSETQ. The CDR3 protein is CASSLSLERGGSLPYEQYF. In DNA form, the CDR3 reads TGCGCCAGCAGCTTGAGCTTAGAGCGGGGGGGTTCCCTCCCCTACGAGCAGTACTTC.